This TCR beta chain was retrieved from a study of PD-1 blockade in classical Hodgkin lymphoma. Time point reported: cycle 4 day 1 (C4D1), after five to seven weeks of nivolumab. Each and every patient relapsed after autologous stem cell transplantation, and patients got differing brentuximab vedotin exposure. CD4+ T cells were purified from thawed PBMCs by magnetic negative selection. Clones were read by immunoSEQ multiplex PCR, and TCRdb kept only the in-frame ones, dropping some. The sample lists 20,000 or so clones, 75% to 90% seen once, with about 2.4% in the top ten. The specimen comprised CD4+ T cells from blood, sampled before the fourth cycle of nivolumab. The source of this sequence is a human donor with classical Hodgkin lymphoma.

The CDR3 protein is CASSPQTAPAPDTQYF. DNA for the CDR3: TGTGCCAGCTCACCACAAACGGCCCCGGCCCCAGATACGCAGTATTTT. The V gene is TRBV18, the J gene TRBJ2-3, with D hard to call. CDR1 is KGHSH, CDR2 LQKENI, per germline. The CDR3 has 16 residues. The ends were cut back, 1 base at V and 4 bases at J, with 15 bases in the middle.